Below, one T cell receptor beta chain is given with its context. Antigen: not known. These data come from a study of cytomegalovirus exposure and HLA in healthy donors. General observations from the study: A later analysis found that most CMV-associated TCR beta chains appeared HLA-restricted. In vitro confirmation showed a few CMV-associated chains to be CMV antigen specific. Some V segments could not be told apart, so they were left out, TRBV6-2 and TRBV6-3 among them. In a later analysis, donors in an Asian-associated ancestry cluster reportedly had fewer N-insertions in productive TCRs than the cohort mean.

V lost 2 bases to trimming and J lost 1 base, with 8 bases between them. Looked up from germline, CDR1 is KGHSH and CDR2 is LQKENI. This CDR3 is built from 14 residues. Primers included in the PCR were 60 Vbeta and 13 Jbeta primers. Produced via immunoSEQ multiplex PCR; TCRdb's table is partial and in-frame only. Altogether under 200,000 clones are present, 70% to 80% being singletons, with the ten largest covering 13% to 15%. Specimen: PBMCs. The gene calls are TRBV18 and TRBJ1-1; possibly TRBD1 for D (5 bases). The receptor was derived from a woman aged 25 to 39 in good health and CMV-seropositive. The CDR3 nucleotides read TGTGCCAGCTCACCAGCAGGGTCGAACACTGAAGCTTTCTTT. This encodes CASSPAGSNTEAFF.